The clone carrying this T cell receptor (beta chain) occurred a few times. Its antigen is as yet unknown. Germline V gives CDR1 SGHTA, CDR2 FQGTGA. The CDR3 length is 18 residues. Trimming at V came to 5 bases and at J to 1 base, leaving 13 bases not matched to a gene. CD4+ naive, central memory, regulatory and stem cell-like memory subsets were isolated by sorting on CD45RO/CCR7/CD25/CD127/CD95/CD27. This specimen belongs to a study of beta chain features in type 1 diabetes. Across the whole study: Age, gender and cell yields were alike across patients and healthy donors. Findings and caveats of the study: Reduced insertions and increased deletions marked VDJ junctions in type 1 diabetes patients. Researchers report that Type 1 diabetes patients had moderately but significantly shorter TCRB CDR3s across all four CD4+ subsets.

Expressed TCRB transcripts were sequenced after all isolated RNA was converted to cDNA. Clones were read by immunoSEQ multiplex PCR, and TCRdb kept only the in-frame ones, dropping some. Counted here are 500,000 to 650,000 clones, 9.5% to 15% occurring once; the ten biggest clones make up 0.095% to 0.15%. Sequencing was carried out using naive CD4+ T cells from blood. This receptor was taken from a young man with type 1 diabetes. The V call is TRBV7-3, the J call TRBJ2-5, with TRBD2 matching over 10 bases. CDR3 region: CASSPWASGGPIQETQYF. The CDR3 bases are TGTGCCAGCAGCCCCTGGGCTAGCGGGGGACCAATCCAAGAGACCCAGTACTTC.